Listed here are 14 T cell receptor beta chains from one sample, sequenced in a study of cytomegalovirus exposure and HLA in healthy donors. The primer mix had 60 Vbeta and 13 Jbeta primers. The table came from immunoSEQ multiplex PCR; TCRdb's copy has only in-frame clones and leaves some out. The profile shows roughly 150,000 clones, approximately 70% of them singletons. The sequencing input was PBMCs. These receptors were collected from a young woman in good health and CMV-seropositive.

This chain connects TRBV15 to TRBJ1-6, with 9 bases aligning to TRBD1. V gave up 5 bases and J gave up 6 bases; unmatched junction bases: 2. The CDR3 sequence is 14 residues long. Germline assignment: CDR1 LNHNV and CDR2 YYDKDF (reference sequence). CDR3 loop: CATSWDRVNSPLHF. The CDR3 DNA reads TGTGCCACCAGCTGGGACAGGGTTAATTCACCCCTCCACTTT.

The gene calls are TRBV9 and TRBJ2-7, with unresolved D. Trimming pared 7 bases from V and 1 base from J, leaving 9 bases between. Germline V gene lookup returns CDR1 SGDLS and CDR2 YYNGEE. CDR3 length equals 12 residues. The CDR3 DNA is TGTGCCAGCTCCCGAGATTCCTACGAGCAGTACTTC. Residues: CASSRDSYEQYF.

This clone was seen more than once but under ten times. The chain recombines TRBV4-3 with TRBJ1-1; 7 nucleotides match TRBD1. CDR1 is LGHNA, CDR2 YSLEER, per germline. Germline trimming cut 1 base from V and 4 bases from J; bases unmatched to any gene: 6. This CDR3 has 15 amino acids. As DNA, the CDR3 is TGCGCCAGCAGCCAAGTACAGGGGATGGGCACTGAAGCTTTCTTT. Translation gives CASSQVQGMGTEAFF.

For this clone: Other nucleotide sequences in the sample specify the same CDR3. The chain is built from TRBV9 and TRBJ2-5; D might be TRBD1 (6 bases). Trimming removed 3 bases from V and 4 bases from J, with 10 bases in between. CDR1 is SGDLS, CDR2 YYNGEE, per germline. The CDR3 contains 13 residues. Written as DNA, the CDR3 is TGTGCCAGCAGCGAACAGGGTGGAGAGACCCAGTACTTC. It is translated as CASSEQGGETQYF.

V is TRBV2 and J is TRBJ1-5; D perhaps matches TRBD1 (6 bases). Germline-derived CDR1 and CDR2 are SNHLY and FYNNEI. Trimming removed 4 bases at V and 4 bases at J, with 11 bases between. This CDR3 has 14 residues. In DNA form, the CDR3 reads TGTGCCAGCAGTGGGGGACAAATTAATCAGCCCCAGCATTTT. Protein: CASSGGQINQPQHF. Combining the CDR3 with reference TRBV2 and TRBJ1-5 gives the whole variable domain EPEVTQTPSHQVTQMGQEVILRCVPISNHLYFYWYRQILGQKVEFLVSFYNNEISEKSEIFDDQFSVERPDGSNFTLKIRSTKLEDSAMYFCASSGGQINQPQHFGDGTRLSIL.

Here the CDR3 reads CSVADNEQFF. The DNA of the CDR3 is TGCAGCGTTGCGGACAATGAGCAGTTCTTC. The rearrangement joins TRBV29-1 to TRBJ2-1; unclear D gene. The V gene lost 4 bases and the J gene lost 5 bases, with 3 bases spanning the gap. Germline V gene sequence: CDR1 SQVTM, CDR2 ANQGSEA. The CDR3 runs to 10 residues.

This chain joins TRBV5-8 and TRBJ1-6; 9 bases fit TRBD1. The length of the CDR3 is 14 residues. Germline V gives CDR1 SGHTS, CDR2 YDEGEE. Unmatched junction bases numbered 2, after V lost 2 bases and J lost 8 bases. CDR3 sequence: CASSFRTGDSPLHF. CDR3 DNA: TGTGCCAGCAGCTTCAGGACAGGGGATTCACCCCTCCACTTT. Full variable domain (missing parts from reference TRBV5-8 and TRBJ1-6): EAGVTQSPTHLIKTRGQQATLRCSPISGHTSVYWYQQALGLGLQFLLWYDEGEERNRGNFPPRFSGRQFPNYSSELNVNALELEDSALYLCASSFRTGDSPLHFGNGTRLTVT.

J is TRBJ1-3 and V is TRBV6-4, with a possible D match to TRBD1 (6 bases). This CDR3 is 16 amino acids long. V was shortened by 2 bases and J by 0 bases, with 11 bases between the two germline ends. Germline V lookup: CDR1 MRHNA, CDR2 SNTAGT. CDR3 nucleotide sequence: TGTGCCAGCAGTGACGCGACAGGCCACTCTGGAAACACCATATATTTT. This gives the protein CASSDATGHSGNTIYF.

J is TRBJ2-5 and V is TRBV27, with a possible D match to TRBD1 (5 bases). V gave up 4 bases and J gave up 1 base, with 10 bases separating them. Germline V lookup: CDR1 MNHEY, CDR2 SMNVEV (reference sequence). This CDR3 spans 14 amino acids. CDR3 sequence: CASSSRQFQETQYF. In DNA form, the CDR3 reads TGTGCCAGCAGTTCCCGACAGTTCCAAGAGACCCAGTACTTC.

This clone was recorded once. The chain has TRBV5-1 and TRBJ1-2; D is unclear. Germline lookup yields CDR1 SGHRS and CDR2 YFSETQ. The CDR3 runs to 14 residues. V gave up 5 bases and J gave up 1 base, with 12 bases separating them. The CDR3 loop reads CASRVLPDNYGYTF. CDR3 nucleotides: TGCGCCAGCAGGGTATTACCAGATAACTATGGCTACACCTTC.

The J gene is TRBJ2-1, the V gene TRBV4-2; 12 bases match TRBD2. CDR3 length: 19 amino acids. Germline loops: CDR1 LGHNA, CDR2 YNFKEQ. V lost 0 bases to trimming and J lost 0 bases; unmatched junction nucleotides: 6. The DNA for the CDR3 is TGTGCCAGCAGCCAAGAGAGGCTAGCGGGGGGGAGCTCCTACAATGAGCAGTTCTTC. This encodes CASSQERLAGGSSYNEQFF.

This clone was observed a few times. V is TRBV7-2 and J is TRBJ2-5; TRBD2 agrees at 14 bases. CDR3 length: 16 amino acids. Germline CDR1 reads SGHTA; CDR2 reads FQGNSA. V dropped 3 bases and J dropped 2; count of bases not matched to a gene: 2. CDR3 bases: TGTGCCAGCAGCTTTCGGACTAGCGGGGGGCAAGAGACCCAGTACTTC. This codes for CASSFRTSGGQETQYF.

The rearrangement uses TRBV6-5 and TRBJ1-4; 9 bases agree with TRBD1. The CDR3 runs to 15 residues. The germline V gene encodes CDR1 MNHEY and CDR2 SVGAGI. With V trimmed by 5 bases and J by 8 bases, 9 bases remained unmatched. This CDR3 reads CASSVPRDRDEKLFF. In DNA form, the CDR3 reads TGTGCCAGCAGTGTTCCCCGGGACAGGGACGAAAAACTGTTTTTT.

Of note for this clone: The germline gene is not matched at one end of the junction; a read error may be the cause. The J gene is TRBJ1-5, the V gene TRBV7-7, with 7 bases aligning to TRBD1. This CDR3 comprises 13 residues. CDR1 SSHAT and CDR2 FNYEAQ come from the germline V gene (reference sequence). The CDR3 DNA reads TGTGCTAGCAGCCCAGATCAGGGGGGGCCCCAGCATTTT. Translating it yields CASSPDQGGPQHF.